These T cell receptor beta chains were read from a single sample in a study of T cells after yellow fever vaccination. In TCRdb, the 5' RACE reads were re-called with MiXCR into one record per CDR3 protein. The table records roughly 110,000 distinct CDR3 sequences, 7% to 8.5% of them present only once. The sample in question was CD8+ T cells sorted from PBMCs, obtained 45 days after the yellow fever booster vaccination. Receptors originate from a young man who received the YFV17D yellow fever vaccine. Each CDR3 is given with its conserved first and last residue. D genes are given only for firm matches. Clone size appears in some rows only: once, few, many, or a class for an expanded clone.

many,NA,TRBJ1-3,TRBV20-1,TGCAGTGCACGCACTATCGACAGGGGAAACACCATATATTTT,CSARTIDRGNTIYF
many,NA,TRBJ1-1,TRBV19,TGTGCCAGTAGACCGCGGGATTTGAACACTGAAGCTTTCTTT,CASRPRDLNTEAFF
many,NA,TRBJ2-2,TRBV27,TGTGCCAGCAGTTGGACACTGAACACCGGGGAGCTGTTTTTT,CASSWTLNTGELFF
NA,TRBD2,TRBJ2-1,TRBV20-1,TGCAGTGCTAGTGAAACTAGCGGGGGTTACAATGAGCAGTTCTTC,CSASETSGGYNEQFF
NA,NA,TRBJ2-2,TRBV4-3,TGCGCCAGCAGCCAAGCACCGGGAAACACCGGGGAGCTGTTTTTT,CASSQAPGNTGELFF
many,TRBD2,TRBJ2-7,TRBV12-3/TRBV12-4,TGTGCCAGCAGTTTTGGTCTAGCGGGAGCTTACGAGCAGTACTTC,CASSFGLAGAYEQYF
many,NA,TRBJ2-3,TRBV15,TGTGCCACCAGCAAGCAGACTAGCACAGATACGCAGTATTTT,CATSKQTSTDTQYF
few,TRBD2,TRBJ2-4,TRBV5-1,TGCGCCAGCAGCCCAGGGAGGGATCCTAGTTTTGAGTACTTC,CASSPGRDPSFEYF
few,TRBD2,TRBJ2-1,TRBV6-1,TGTGCCAGCATGATAGCGGGAGTTATAAATGAGCAGTTCTTC,CASMIAGVINEQFF
once,NA,TRBJ2-2,TRBV29-1,TGCAGCGTTGATACCGGAGCCACCGGGGAGCTGTTTTTT,CSVDTGATGELFF
few,TRBD1,TRBJ2-1,TRBV7-9,TGTGCCAGCAGCCCCAGACAGGGGGGGGGTGAGCAGTTCTTC,CASSPRQGGGEQFF
NA,TRBD2,TRBJ2-3,TRBV14,TGTGCCAGCAACCCAGCGGGAGGGACAGATACGCAGTATTTT,CASNPAGGTDTQYF
NA,TRBD2,TRBJ2-1,TRBV24-1,TGTGCCACCTTCATCGCTAGCGGGCCCCGAAGCTCCTACAATGAGCAGTTCTTC,CATFIASGPRSSYNEQFF
many,TRBD2,TRBJ2-1,TRBV3-1,TGTGCCAGCAACCCTACTAGCGGGAGCCATGAGCAGTTCTTC,CASNPTSGSHEQFF
NA,NA,TRBJ2-7,TRBV6-2/TRBV6-3,TGTGCCACCAACCCCCGGGGCTACGAGCAGTACTTC,CATNPRGYEQYF
NA,NA,TRBJ1-1,TRBV29-1,TGCAGCGTCGACCTACAGGTATACGGGGTTGAAGCTTTCTTT,CSVDLQVYGVEAFF
many,NA,TRBJ2-7,TRBV5-1,TGCGCCAGCAGCTTCAGGGGGGGCTCCTACGAGCAGTACTTC,CASSFRGGSYEQYF
many,NA,TRBJ2-5,TRBV6-2/TRBV6-3,TGTGCCAGCAGTGCTCCAGGGCGAGAGACCCAGTACTTC,CASSAPGRETQYF
many,TRBD1,TRBJ1-5,TRBV6-2/TRBV6-3,TGTGCCAGCAGTCCGACAGGGTGGCCCCAGCATTTT,CASSPTGWPQHF
many,TRBD2,TRBJ2-1,TRBV5-1,TGCGCCAGCAGCTTGGCCACGCGGGAGGGCCACCAGTTCTTC,CASSLATREGHQFF
NA,TRBD1,TRBJ2-7,TRBV11-2,TGTGCCAGCAGCGTCGAGGGACAGCCCTACGAGCAGTACTTC,CASSVEGQPYEQYF
many,NA,TRBJ2-7,TRBV5-1,TGCGCCAGCAGCGGGGGCTTCCCGAGCTCCTACGAGCAGTACTTC,CASSGGFPSSYEQYF
NA,NA,TRBJ2-5,TRBV7-6,TGTGACAGCAGCTTACACAGGGAAGAGACCCAGTACTTC,CDSSLHREETQYF
many,NA,TRBJ2-5,TRBV7-9,TGTGCCAGCAGCTTAGGGGTTCCGACCCAGTACTTC,CASSLGVPTQYF
many,TRBD2,TRBJ2-7,TRBV7-2,TGTGCCAGCAGCCCGCGGACTAGCGCCGCCTACGAGCAGTACTTC,CASSPRTSAAYEQYF
many,NA,TRBJ2-1,TRBV9,TGTGCCAGCAGCGTAGGGGTGGCCTACAATGAGCAGTTCTTC,CASSVGVAYNEQFF